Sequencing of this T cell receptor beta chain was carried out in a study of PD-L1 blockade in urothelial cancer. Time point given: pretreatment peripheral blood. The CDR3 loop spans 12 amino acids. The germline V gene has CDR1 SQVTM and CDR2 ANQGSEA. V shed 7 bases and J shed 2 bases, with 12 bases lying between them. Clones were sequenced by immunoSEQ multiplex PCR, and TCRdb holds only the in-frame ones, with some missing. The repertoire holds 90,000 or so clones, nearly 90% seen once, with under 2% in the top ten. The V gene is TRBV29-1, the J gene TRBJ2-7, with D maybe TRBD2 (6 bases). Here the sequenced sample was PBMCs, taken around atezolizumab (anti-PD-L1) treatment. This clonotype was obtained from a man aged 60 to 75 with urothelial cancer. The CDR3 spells CSAWGDTYEQYF. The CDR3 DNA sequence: TGCAGCGCCTGGGGGGATACCTACGAGCAGTACTTC.